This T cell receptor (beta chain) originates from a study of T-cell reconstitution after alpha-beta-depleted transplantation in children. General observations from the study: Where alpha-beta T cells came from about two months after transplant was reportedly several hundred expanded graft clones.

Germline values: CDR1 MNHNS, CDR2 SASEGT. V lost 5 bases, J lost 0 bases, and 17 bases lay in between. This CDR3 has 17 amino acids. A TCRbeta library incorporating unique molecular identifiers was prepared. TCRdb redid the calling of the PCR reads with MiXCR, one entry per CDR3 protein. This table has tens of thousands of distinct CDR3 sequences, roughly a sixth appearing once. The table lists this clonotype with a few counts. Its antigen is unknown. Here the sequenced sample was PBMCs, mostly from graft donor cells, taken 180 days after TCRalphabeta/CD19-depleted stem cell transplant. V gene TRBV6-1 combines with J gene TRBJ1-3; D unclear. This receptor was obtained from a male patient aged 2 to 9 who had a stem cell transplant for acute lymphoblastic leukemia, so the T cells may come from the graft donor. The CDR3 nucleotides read TGTGCCAGCAGTAGAACCCGGATCTTAAGCTCTGGAAACACCATATATTTT. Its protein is CASSRTRILSSGNTIYF.